Presented here are 32 T cell receptor beta chains from one specimen sequenced in a study of blood T cell repertoires in COVID-19. Repertoires were generated with immunoSEQ multiplex PCR, while TCRdb's copy carries only in-frame clones and drops some. The profile shows approximately 150,000 clones, approximately 90% of them singletons. The sample taken for sequencing was PBMCs or T cells enriched from blood (not recorded which). The source of these receptors is a middle-aged woman who had been exposed to COVID-19.

This clone has a single count. The chain links TRBV28 to TRBJ1-1, with D uncertain. The CDR3 sequence is 11 residues long. The germline gives CDR1 MDHEN, CDR2 SYDVKM. V was trimmed by 3 bases and J by 11 bases, leaving 10 bases between them. CDR3 in amino acids: CASSLRRGAFF. CDR3 DNA: TGTGCCAGCAGTTTGAGGAGAGGGGCTTTCTTT. The variable domain in full, completed from reference TRBV28 and TRBJ1-1, reads DVKVTQSSRYLVKRTGEKVFLECVQDMDHENMFWYRQDPGLGLRLIYFSYDVKMKEKGDIPEGYSVSREKKERFSLILESASTNQTSMYLCASSLRRGAFFGQGTRLTVV.

The chain couples TRBV5-6 to TRBJ2-7, with D perhaps matching TRBD2 (6 bases). The CDR3 is made up of 15 amino acids. V was trimmed by 4 bases and J by 4 bases, leaving 18 bases between them. CDR1 is SGHDT and CDR2 is YYEEEE in the germline V gene. CDR3: CASSLSGVYRYEQYF. CDR3 coding DNA: TGTGCCAGCAGCCTTAGCGGCGTCTACAGGTACGAGCAGTACTTC.

The chain has TRBV7-3 and TRBJ2-7; 7 bases agree with TRBD1. This CDR3 has 13 residues. Germline V gene sequence: CDR1 SGHTA, CDR2 FQGTGA. Germline trimming cut 1 base from V and 6 bases from J; bases unmatched to any gene: 3. The CDR3 is CASSLNPGGEQYF. Here the CDR3 DNA reads TGTGCCAGCAGCTTAAATCCAGGGGGCGAGCAGTACTTC.

The V gene is TRBV7-3, the J gene TRBJ1-2; 10 bases agree with TRBD1. The CDR3 is 16 residues long. Losses at the gene ends were 1 base for V and 8 bases for J; bases not matched to a gene: 10. The germline V gene has CDR1 SGHTA and CDR2 FQGTGA. CDR3 sequence (DNA): TGTGCCAGCAGCTTAAGCCCCCCCGGGACAGGGGTGGGCTACACCTTC. Encoded protein: CASSLSPPGTGVGYTF.

The chain joins TRBV5-6 to TRBJ1-2; TRBD1 matches 7 bases. Germline V CDR1 and CDR2: SGHDT, YYEEEE. V shed 3 bases and J 6 bases; nucleotides not matched to a gene: 11. The CDR3 has 15 amino acids. CDR3 loop: CASSSGDRRSHGYTF. The CDR3 DNA sequence: TGTGCCAGCAGCTCGGGGGACAGAAGGTCGCATGGCTACACCTTC. Full variable domain (rest looked up from reference TRBV5-6 and TRBJ1-2): DAGVTQSPTHLIKTRGQQVTLRCSPKSGHDTVSWYQQALGQGPQFIFQYYEEEERQRGNFPDRFSGHQFPNYSSELNVNALLLGDSALYLCASSSGDRRSHGYTFGSGTRLTVV.

The chain joins TRBV14 to TRBJ2-2; no definite D call. The CDR3 extends over 15 amino acids. Trimming stripped 0 bases from V and 1 base from J, with 6 bases between. Germline V gives CDR1 SGHDN, CDR2 FVKESK. The CDR3, as DNA: TGTGCCAGCAGCCAAGATAGAGGGAACACCGGGGAGCTGTTTTTT. It translates to CASSQDRGNTGELFF.

V gene TRBV28 combines with J gene TRBJ1-2; 8 bases align to TRBD1. The V gene end was trimmed by 2 bases and the J gene end by 6 bases; junction bases not matched to a gene: 8. The germline CDR1 and CDR2 sequences are MDHEN and SYDVKM. CDR3 length equals 15 residues. CDR3: CASSLATGGRDGYTF. In DNA, the CDR3 is TGTGCCAGCAGTTTAGCTACAGGGGGTAGAGATGGCTACACCTTC.

The CDR3 is CASSSSFIGGTEAFF. DNA of the CDR3: TGTGCCAGCAGCTCCAGTTTCATAGGGGGCACTGAAGCTTTCTTT. The chain couples TRBV7-2 to TRBJ1-1, with D maybe TRBD1 (6 bases). Trimming shortened V by 4 bases and J by 4 bases, and 16 bases separated the two germline ends. CDR1 is SGHTA and CDR2 is FQGNSA in the germline V gene. This CDR3 contains 15 residues.

This clone showed up just once. J is TRBJ2-7 and V is TRBV5-5; maybe TRBD2 (5 bases). The CDR3 sequence is 14 residues long. Trimming shortened V by 4 bases and J by 1 base, and 12 bases separated the two germline ends. The germline CDR1 and CDR2 sequences are SGHKS and YYEKEE (reference sequence). The CDR3 DNA sequence: TGTGCCAGCAGCCTCTGGACGGGATCCTACGAGCAGTACTTC. The encoded protein is CASSLWTGSYEQYF.

The genes are TRBV7-2 and TRBJ1-4; possible D gene TRBD1, 6 bases. Looked up from germline, CDR1 is SGHTA and CDR2 is FQGNSA. The CDR3 extends over 14 amino acids. V was trimmed by 3 bases and J by 8 bases, leaving 13 bases between them. CDR3 in DNA: TGTGCCAGCAGCTTTACAGGGCTAGGGGAAAAACTGTTTTTT. Its translation: CASSFTGLGEKLFF.

The rearrangement joins TRBV5-6 to TRBJ1-4; D may be TRBD1 (6 bases). V dropped 4 bases and J dropped 3 bases, with 13 bases sitting between them. Germline V gives CDR1 SGHDT, CDR2 YYEEEE. CDR3 length: 15 amino acids. The CDR3 region has the DNA TGTGCCAGCAGCCCCGGACAGCGCGCTAATGAAAAACTGTTTTTT. Its translation: CASSPGQRANEKLFF.

The chain is built from TRBV28 and TRBJ1-5; 9 positions agree with TRBD1. CDR3 length: 14 amino acids. Per the germline V gene, CDR1 is MDHEN and CDR2 is SYDVKM. V lost 10 bases and J lost 2; bases outside the gene matches: 6. CDR3 coding DNA: TGTGCCACCCGGAGGACAGGGGGCAATCAGCCCCAGCATTTT. As protein: CATRRTGGNQPQHF.

The genes are TRBV27 and TRBJ1-6; a weak D match, TRBD1 (5 bases). CDR1 is MNHEY, CDR2 SMNVEV, per germline (reference sequence). The CDR3 runs 15 residues. Trimming took 6 bases from V and 5 from J, leaving 14 bases between them. The CDR3 nucleotides are TGTGCCAGCAGCCCGGGGGACGGGAATAATTCACCCCTCCACTTT. Residues: CASSPGDGNNSPLHF.

This clone has just one count. This chain links TRBV9 with TRBJ1-2, with 9 bases lining up with TRBD1. V shed 3 bases, J shed 8 bases, and the junction held 11 bases outside the gene matches. The germline V gene encodes CDR1 SGDLS and CDR2 YYNGEE. The CDR3 has 15 amino acids. CDR3 sequence (DNA): TGTGCCAGCAGCGCCCAACAGGGGGCGAGAAAGGGCTACACCTTC. Translating gives CASSAQQGARKGYTF.

The rearrangement joins TRBV6-2 or TRBV6-3 to TRBJ1-5; maybe TRBD1 (6 bases). The CDR3 totals 15 residues. Trimming shortened V by 0 bases and J by 6 bases, and 12 bases separated the two germline ends. Germline V lookup: CDR1 MNHEY, CDR2 SVGEGT. The CDR3 reads CASSYSRGKGQPQHF. CDR3 bases: TGTGCCAGCAGTTACTCGAGGGGGAAAGGTCAGCCCCAGCATTTT.

The chain has TRBV6-2 or TRBV6-3 and TRBJ2-7; possible D gene TRBD2, 6 bases. V was pared by 0 bases and J by 2 bases, with 11 bases between. This CDR3 region has 15 residues. Looked up from germline, CDR1 is MNHEY and CDR2 is SVGEGT. The CDR3 spells CASSYSAGRAYEQYF. CDR3 DNA sequence: TGTGCCAGCAGTTACTCGGCGGGGAGAGCCTACGAGCAGTACTTC.

The genes are TRBV5-6 and TRBJ2-7; 9 nucleotides align to TRBD1. CDR3 length equals 14 residues. V was clipped by 4 bases and J by 3 bases; unmatched bases: 5. The germline V gene has CDR1 SGHDT and CDR2 YYEEEE. The CDR3 DNA follows: TGTGCCAGCAGCACCTACAGGGGGCTCTACGAGCAGTACTTC. This gives the protein CASSTYRGLYEQYF.

The chain is built from TRBV12-3 or TRBV12-4 and TRBJ2-1; D gene uncertain. CDR3 length equals 12 residues. With 4 bases removed from V and 7 bases from J, the gap between germline ends came to 8 bases. The CDR3 loop is CASSSRWNEQFF. The CDR3 coding sequence is TGTGCCAGCAGTTCCAGGTGGAATGAGCAGTTCTTC.

The V call is TRBV4-1, the J call TRBJ1-1; maybe TRBD1 (5 bases). Germline CDR1 is MGHRA and CDR2 is YSYEKL. CDR3 length: 16 amino acids. V dropped 0 bases and J dropped 4 bases, with 15 bases sitting between them. CDR3 coding DNA: TGCGCCAGCAGCCAAGATGCGGGACTCTGGGTCACTGAAGCTTTCTTT. It codes for CASSQDAGLWVTEAFF.

This sequence joins TRBV6-4 and TRBJ2-2; 8 bases line up with TRBD2. The germline CDR1 and CDR2 sequences are MRHNA and SNTAGT. CDR3 length: 15 residues. V was pared by 3 bases and J by 1 base, with 1 base of the junction left unmatched. The CDR3, as DNA: TGTGCCAGCAGTGAGAGCGGGGGGAACACCGGGGAGCTGTTTTTT. As protein: CASSESGGNTGELFF.

The genes are TRBV4-3 and TRBJ1-1; possibly TRBD1 for D (6 bases). V lost 4 bases and J 7 bases, leaving 10 bases between the germline ends. Germline V lookup: CDR1 LGHNA, CDR2 YSLEER. There are 12 residues in the CDR3. CDR3: CASSRGTIEAFF. Here the CDR3 DNA reads TGCGCCAGCAGCCGAGGGACAATTGAAGCTTTCTTT.

This clone was recorded once. The chain carries TRBV5-8 and TRBJ2-6; D gene ambiguous. This CDR3 has 15 amino acids. V dropped 1 base and J dropped 0 bases, with 5 bases sitting between them. From germline, CDR1 is SGHTS and CDR2 YDEGEE. The CDR3 reads CASSLPGSGANVLTF. The CDR3, as DNA: TGTGCCAGCAGCTTGCCGGGCTCTGGGGCCAACGTCCTGACTTTC. Full variable domain (outside the CDR3, taken from reference TRBV5-8 and TRBJ2-6): EAGVTQSPTHLIKTRGQQATLRCSPISGHTSVYWYQQALGLGLQFLLWYDEGEERNRGNFPPRFSGRQFPNYSSELNVNALELEDSALYLCASSLPGSGANVLTFGAGSRLTVL.

This chain uses TRBV5-1 with TRBJ1-2; TRBD1 is a possible D gene (6 bases). The CDR3 covers 14 residues. Per the germline V gene, CDR1 is SGHRS and CDR2 is YFSETQ. V lost 0 bases and J lost 5, with 11 bases in between. CDR3 DNA sequence: TGCGCCAGCAGCTTGGACCGGACAGAATATGGCTACACCTTC. Translation gives CASSLDRTEYGYTF.

The chain is built from TRBV18 and TRBJ1-6; perhaps TRBD1 as D (5 bases). The V gene's germline CDR1 is KGHSH and CDR2 LQKENI. Trimming took off 3 bases at V and 8 bases at J, with 8 bases between the two ends. There are 13 residues in the CDR3. CDR3 nucleotide sequence: TGTGCCAGCTCACCGGCGGGGGATTCACCCCTCCACTTT. Its protein product is CASSPAGDSPLHF.

The chain has TRBV27 and TRBJ2-2; TRBD1 matches at 7 bases. V lost 4 bases and J lost 1; bases outside the gene matches: 3. In germline, CDR1 is MNHEY, CDR2 SMNVEV (reference sequence). The CDR3 is 15 residues long. The CDR3 DNA follows: TGTGCCAGCAGTTCGGGACAGATGAACACCGGGGAGCTGTTTTTT. It translates to CASSSGQMNTGELFF.

The gene calls are TRBV25-1 and TRBJ1-3; D gene uncertain. Germline CDR1 and CDR2: MGHDK and SYGVNS. V gave up 3 bases and J gave up 0 bases, with 9 bases separating them. The CDR3 has 15 residues. CDR3 nucleotide sequence: TGTGCCAGCAGTGACGAGGCCCTCTCTGGAAACACCATATATTTT. The encoded protein is CASSDEALSGNTIYF.

The chain is built from TRBV3-1 (or the pseudogene TRBV3-2) and TRBJ2-7, with TRBD2 matching 12 bases. The CDR3 totals 16 residues. The junction had 11 bases not matched to a gene; V was cut back by 4 bases and J by 7 bases. Germline V lookup: CDR1 LGHDT, CDR2 YNNKEL (reference sequence). This chain's CDR3 is CASSLRTSGVLGEQYF. The CDR3 bases are TGTGCCAGCAGCCTGAGGACTAGCGGGGTCCTGGGAGAGCAGTACTTC.

The chain combines TRBV7-9 with TRBJ2-1; 9 nucleotides match TRBD2. V was pared by 2 bases and J by 7 bases, with 9 bases of the junction left unmatched. The germline gives CDR1 SEHNR, CDR2 FQNEAQ (reference sequence). The CDR3 is 16 amino acids. The CDR3 bases are TGTGCCAGCAGCTTACTGGCGGGAGGGCCCCGGAATGAGCAGTTCTTC. Translated: CASSLLAGGPRNEQFF.

The chain uses TRBV27 and TRBJ2-6, with TRBD1 matching 9 bases. CDR3 length: 16 amino acids. Germline CDR1 is MNHEY and CDR2 is SMNVEV (reference sequence). V lost 10 bases, J lost 3 bases, and 10 bases stayed unmatched. The CDR3 DNA reads as TGTGCCACCGGACAGGGGAGGACACTTGGGGCCAACGTCCTGACTTTC. Encoded protein: CATGQGRTLGANVLTF. Full variable domain (outside the CDR3, taken from reference TRBV27 and TRBJ2-6): EAQVTQNPRYLITVTGKKLTVTCSQNMNHEYMSWYRQDPGLGLRQIYYSMNVEVTDKGDVPEGYKVSRKEKRNFPLILESPSPNQTSLYFCATGQGRTLGANVLTFGAGSRLTVL.

V and J are TRBV10-3 and TRBJ1-2; a weak D match, TRBD1 (6 bases). This CDR3 has 13 amino acids. Germline V gene lookup returns CDR1 ENHRY and CDR2 SYGVKD. V was pared by 5 bases and J by 2 bases, with 9 bases between. CDR3 nucleotides: TGTGCCATCAGTCAGGGGACCAACTATGGCTACACCTTC. This codes for CAISQGTNYGYTF.

CDR3 region: CASSLTQGADTGELFF. CDR3 sequence (DNA): TGTGCCAGCAGTTTAACACAGGGGGCGGACACCGGGGAGCTGTTTTTT. The chain combines TRBV27 with TRBJ2-2; 9 positions agree with TRBD1. CDR3 length equals 16 residues. With V trimmed by 2 bases and J by 3 bases, 4 bases remained unmatched. Germline loops: CDR1 MNHEY, CDR2 SMNVEV (reference sequence).

V gene TRBV18 combines with J gene TRBJ1-2, with D maybe TRBD1 (6 bases). The CDR3 has 14 amino acids. Between the trimmed V and J ends, which lost 4 bases and 14 bases, there was a span of 23 bases. The V gene's germline CDR1 is KGHSH and CDR2 LQKENI. CDR3 residues: CASSRQDPTSGETF. The CDR3 nucleotides are TGTGCCAGCTCACGACAGGACCCAACCTCAGGAGAAACCTTC.